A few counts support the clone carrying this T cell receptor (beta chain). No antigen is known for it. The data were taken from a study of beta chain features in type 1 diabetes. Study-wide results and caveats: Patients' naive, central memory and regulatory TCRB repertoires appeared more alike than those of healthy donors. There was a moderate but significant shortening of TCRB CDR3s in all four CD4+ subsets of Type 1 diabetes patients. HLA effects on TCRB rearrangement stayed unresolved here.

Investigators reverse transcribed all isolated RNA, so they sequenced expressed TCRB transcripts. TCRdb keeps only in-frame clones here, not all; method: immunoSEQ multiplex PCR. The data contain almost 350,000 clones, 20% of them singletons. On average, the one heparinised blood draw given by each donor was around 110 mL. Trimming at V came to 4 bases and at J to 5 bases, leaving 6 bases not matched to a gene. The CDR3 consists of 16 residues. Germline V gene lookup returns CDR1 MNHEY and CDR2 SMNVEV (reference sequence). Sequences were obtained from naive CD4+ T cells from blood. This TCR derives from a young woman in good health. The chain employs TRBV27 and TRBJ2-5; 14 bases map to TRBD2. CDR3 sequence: CASSSTSGRALETQYF. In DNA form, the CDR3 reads TGTGCCAGCAGTTCGACTAGCGGGAGGGCCCTGGAGACCCAGTACTTC.